The 10 T cell receptor beta chains presented below share a single source sample, sequenced in a study of T cell responses to AZD1222 COVID-19 vaccine. This table comes from immunoSEQ multiplex PCR, and its TCRdb copy is limited to in-frame clones, with some not included. Here the sample spans under 150,000 clones, approximately 91% being singletons. Sequencing was performed on peripheral blood, taken 28 days after the second AZD1222 dose. Receptors were obtained from an adult who received the AZD1222 COVID-19 vaccine.

This clone showed up just a few times. The rearrangement uses TRBV3-1 (or the pseudogene TRBV3-2) and TRBJ1-2; D is possibly TRBD1 (5 bases). The CDR3 sequence is 14 residues long. Germline lookup yields CDR1 LGHDT and CDR2 YNNKEL (reference sequence). V was trimmed by 5 bases and J by 4 bases, leaving 14 bases between them. CDR3 in DNA: TGTGCCAGCAGCGCCCGGGACGGACTCTATGGCTACACCTTC. It encodes CASSARDGLYGYTF.

The J gene is TRBJ1-4, the V gene TRBV5-1, with 9 bases identical to TRBD1. V lost 4 bases, J lost 4 bases, and 5 bases stayed unmatched. CDR1 is SGHRS, CDR2 YFSETQ, per germline. CDR3 size: 15 residues. CDR3 sequence (DNA): TGCGCCAGCAGCGCCGGACAGGGGATTAATGAAAAACTGTTTTTT. This gives the protein CASSAGQGINEKLFF. Combining the CDR3 with reference TRBV5-1 and TRBJ1-4 gives the whole variable domain KAGVTQTPRYLIKTRGQQVTLSCSPISGHRSVSWYQQTPGQGLQFLFEYFSETQRNKGNFPGRFSGRQFSNSRSEMNVSTLELGDSALYLCASSAGQGINEKLFFGSGTQLSVL.

The J gene is TRBJ2-1, the V gene TRBV13; D perhaps matches TRBD1 (6 bases). V was clipped by 2 bases and J by 9 bases, with 11 bases between them. Germline CDR1 reads PRHDT; CDR2 reads FYEKMQ (reference sequence). This CDR3 has 13 residues. The DNA of the CDR3 is TGTGCCAGCAGCTTACCCAGGGGTGGTGAGCAGTTCTTC. Translation: CASSLPRGGEQFF. Using reference TRBV13 and TRBJ2-1 for the parts outside the CDR3, the full variable domain is AAGVIQSPRHLIKEKRETATLKCYPIPRHDTVYWYQQGPGQDPQFLISFYEKMQSDKGSIPDRFSAQQFSDYHSELNMSSLELGDSALYFCASSLPRGGEQFFGPGTRLTVL.

The chain is built from TRBV18 and TRBJ1-2; maybe TRBD1 (5 bases). The V and J ends lost 0 bases and 7 bases respectively, with 12 bases between them. CDR1 and CDR2 from the germline V gene are KGHSH and LQKENI. The CDR3 has 14 residues. The CDR3 is CASSPPSQGGGYTF. DNA of the CDR3: TGTGCCAGCTCACCACCGTCGCAGGGTGGTGGCTACACCTTC.

The chain employs TRBV10-1 and TRBJ2-1, with TRBD1 matching 7 bases. The CDR3 sequence is 14 residues long. Germline CDR1 and CDR2: WNHNN and SYGVQD (reference sequence). V lost 6 bases, J lost 12 bases, and 14 bases stayed unmatched. The CDR3 coding sequence is TGCGCCAGCAGCCCCGGGACAGCCCGGGGTGGGCAGTTCTTC. It translates to CASSPGTARGGQFF.

The rearrangement links TRBV19 to TRBJ1-5, with D possibly matching TRBD1 (6 bases). The CDR3 runs to 14 residues. Germline CDR1 reads LNHDA; CDR2 reads SQIVND (reference sequence). The ends were cut back, 6 bases at V and 6 bases at J, with 15 bases in the middle. The CDR3 DNA is TGTGCCAGTAGGGGACAAATTGGCAGTCAGCCCCAGCATTTT. Translating it yields CASRGQIGSQPQHF.

The chain links TRBV7-8 to TRBJ2-1, with D maybe TRBD1 (6 bases). The CDR3 contains 14 residues. Germline V gene sequence: CDR1 SGHVS, CDR2 FQNEAQ. The germline V and J ends were trimmed by 5 bases and 7 bases, with 15 bases remaining between them. For the CDR3, the DNA is TGTGCCAGCAGCGACGAAATAGGGGGAAATGAGCAGTTCTTC. Translating gives CASSDEIGGNEQFF.

The rearrangement uses TRBV7-6 and TRBJ2-3, with TRBD1 matching over 8 bases. V lost 4 bases and J lost 4; bases outside the gene matches: 7. Germline CDR1 reads SGHVS; CDR2 reads FNYEAQ. The CDR3 contains 15 residues. The CDR3 bases are TGTGCCAGCAGCTCGATCAGGGGGCGGCCAGATACGCAGTATTTT. Translated: CASSSIRGRPDTQYF.

This chain uses TRBV4-1 with TRBJ1-1, with D perhaps TRBD1 (6 bases). Per germline, CDR1 MGHRA and CDR2 YSYEKL. The CDR3 sequence is 15 residues long. Trimming shortened V by 1 base and J by 2 bases, and 11 bases separated the two germline ends. In nucleotides, the CDR3 is TGCGCCAGCAGCCAAGTGGGGGCCCTTAACACTGAAGCTTTCTTT. It codes for CASSQVGALNTEAFF.

The chain carries TRBV7-9 and TRBJ2-5; 9 bases align to TRBD2. J lost 3 bases, V lost 5 bases, and 10 bases had no gene match. Per germline, CDR1 SEHNR and CDR2 FQNEAQ (reference sequence). The CDR3 consists of 16 residues. The CDR3 reads CASSIRLPSGEETQYF. In DNA, the CDR3 is TGTGCCAGCAGCATCCGTTTGCCTAGCGGGGAAGAGACCCAGTACTTC.